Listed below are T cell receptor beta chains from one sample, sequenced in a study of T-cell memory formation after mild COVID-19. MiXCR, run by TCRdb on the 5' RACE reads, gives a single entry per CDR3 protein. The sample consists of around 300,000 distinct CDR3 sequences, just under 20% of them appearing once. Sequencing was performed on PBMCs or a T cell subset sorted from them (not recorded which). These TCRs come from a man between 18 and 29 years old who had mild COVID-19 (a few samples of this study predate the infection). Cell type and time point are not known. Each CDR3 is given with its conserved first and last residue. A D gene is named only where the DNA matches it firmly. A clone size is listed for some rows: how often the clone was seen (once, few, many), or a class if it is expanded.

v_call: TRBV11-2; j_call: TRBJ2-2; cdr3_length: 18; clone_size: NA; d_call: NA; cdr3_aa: CASSLAWYQGGWSGELFF; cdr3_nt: TGTGCCAGCAGCTTAGCCTGGTACCAGGGGGGTTGGTCCGGGGAGCTGTTTTTT
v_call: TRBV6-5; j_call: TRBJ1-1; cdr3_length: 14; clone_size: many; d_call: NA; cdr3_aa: CASSSTGGDTEAFF; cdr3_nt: TGTGCCAGCAGTTCAACGGGTGGTGACACTGAAGCTTTCTTT
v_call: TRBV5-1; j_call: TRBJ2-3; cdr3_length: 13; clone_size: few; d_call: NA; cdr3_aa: CASSLWVSDTQYF; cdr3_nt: TGCGCCAGCAGCTTGTGGGTCTCAGATACGCAGTATTTT
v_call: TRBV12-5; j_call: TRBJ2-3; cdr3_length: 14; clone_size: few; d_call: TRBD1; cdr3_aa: CASGGTGKADTQYF; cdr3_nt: TGTGCTAGTGGGGGGACAGGGAAAGCAGATACGCAGTATTTT
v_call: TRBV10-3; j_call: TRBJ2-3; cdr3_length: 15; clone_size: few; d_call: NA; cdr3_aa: CAISESRRGTDTQYF; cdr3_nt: TGTGCCATCAGTGAGTCGAGGCGGGGCACAGATACGCAGTATTTT
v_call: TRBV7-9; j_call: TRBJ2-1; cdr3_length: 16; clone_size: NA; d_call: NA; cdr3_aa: CASGTFPRDGHNEQFF; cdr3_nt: TGTGCCAGCGGCACTTTTCCGCGAGATGGACACAATGAGCAGTTCTTC
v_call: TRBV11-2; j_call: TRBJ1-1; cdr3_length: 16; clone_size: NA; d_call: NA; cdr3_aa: CASSLGSEGRNTEAFF; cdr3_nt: TGTGCCAGCAGCTTAGGGTCGGAGGGGCGGAACACTGAAGCTTTCTTT
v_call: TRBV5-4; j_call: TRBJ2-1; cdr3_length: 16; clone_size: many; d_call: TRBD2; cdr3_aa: CASSPPGTSWSNEQFF; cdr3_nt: TGTGCCAGCAGCCCCCCCGGGACTAGCTGGTCCAATGAGCAGTTCTTC
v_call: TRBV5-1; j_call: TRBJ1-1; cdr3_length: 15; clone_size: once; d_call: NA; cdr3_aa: CDSSSHRSMNTEAFF; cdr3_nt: TGCGACAGCAGCTCTCACAGGAGCATGAACACTGAAGCTTTCTTT
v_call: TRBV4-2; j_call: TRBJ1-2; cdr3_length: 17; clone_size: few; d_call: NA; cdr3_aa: CASSQAISSEGSYGYTF; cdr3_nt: TGTGCCAGCAGCCAAGCAATTTCGTCGGAGGGGAGCTATGGCTACACCTTC
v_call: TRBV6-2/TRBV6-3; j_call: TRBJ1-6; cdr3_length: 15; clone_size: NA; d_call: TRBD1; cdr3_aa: CASSYLDRAASPLHF; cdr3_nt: TGTGCCAGCAGTTATTTGGACAGGGCGGCGTCACCCCTCCACTTT
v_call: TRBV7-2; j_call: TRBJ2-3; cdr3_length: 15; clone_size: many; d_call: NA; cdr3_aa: CASTEVGARTDTQYF; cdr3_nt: TGTGCCAGCACTGAGGTCGGGGCCCGCACAGATACGCAGTATTTT
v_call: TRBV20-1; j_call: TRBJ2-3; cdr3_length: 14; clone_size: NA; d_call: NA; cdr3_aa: CSGGAGDGTDTQYF; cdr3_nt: TGCAGCGGCGGGGCAGGGGATGGGACAGATACGCAGTATTTT
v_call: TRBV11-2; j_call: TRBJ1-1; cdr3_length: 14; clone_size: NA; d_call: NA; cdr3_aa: CASSLDPGNTEAFF; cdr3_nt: TGTGCCAGCAGCTTAGATCCTGGGAACACTGAAGCTTTCTTT
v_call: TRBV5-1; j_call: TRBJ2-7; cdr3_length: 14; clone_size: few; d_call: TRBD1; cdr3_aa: CASSLRQGDYEQYF; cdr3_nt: TGCGCCAGCAGCTTACGGCAGGGGGACTACGAGCAGTACTTC
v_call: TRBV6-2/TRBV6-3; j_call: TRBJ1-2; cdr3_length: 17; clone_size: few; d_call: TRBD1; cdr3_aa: CASTIRDRGHPNYGYTF; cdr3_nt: TGTGCCAGCACGATCCGGGACAGGGGGCACCCTAACTATGGCTACACCTTC
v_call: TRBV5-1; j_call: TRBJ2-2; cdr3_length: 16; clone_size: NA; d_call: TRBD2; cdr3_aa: CASSVPGLEDTGELFF; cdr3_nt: TGCGCCAGCAGCGTGCCGGGACTAGAGGACACCGGGGAGCTGTTTTTT
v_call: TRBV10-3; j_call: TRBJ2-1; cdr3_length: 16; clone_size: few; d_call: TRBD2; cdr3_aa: CAIRATIAGAYNEQFF; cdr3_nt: TGTGCCATCAGGGCAACAATAGCGGGGGCCTACAATGAGCAGTTCTTC
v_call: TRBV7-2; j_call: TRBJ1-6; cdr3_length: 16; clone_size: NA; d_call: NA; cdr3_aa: CASSLRVYSYNSPLHF; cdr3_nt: TGTGCCAGCAGCTTAAGGGTGTACTCCTATAATTCACCCCTCCACTTT
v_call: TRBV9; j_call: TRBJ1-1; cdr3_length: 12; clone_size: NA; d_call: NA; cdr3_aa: CASRGVNTEAFF; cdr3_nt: TGTGCCAGCCGAGGGGTGAACACTGAAGCTTTCTTT
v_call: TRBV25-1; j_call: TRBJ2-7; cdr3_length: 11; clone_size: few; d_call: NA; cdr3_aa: CASSAYNEQYF; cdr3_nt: TGTGCCAGCAGTGCCTACAACGAGCAGTACTTC
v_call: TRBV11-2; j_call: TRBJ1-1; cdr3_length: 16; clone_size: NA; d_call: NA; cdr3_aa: CASSLGRMASNTEAFF; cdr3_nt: TGTGCCAGCAGCTTAGGTCGAATGGCTTCGAACACTGAAGCTTTCTTT
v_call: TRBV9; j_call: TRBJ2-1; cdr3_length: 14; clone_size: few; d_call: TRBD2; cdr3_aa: CASSPPVAGNEQFF; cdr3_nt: TGTGCCAGCAGTCCGCCGGTAGCGGGGAATGAGCAGTTCTTC
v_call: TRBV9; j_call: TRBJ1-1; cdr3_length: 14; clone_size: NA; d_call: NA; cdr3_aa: CASSVGWGYTEAFF; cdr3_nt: TGTGCCAGCAGCGTGGGGTGGGGCTACACTGAAGCTTTCTTT
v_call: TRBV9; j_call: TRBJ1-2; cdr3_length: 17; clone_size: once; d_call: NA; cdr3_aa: CASSVAGGVGPNYGYTF; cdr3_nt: TGTGCCAGCAGCGTAGCCGGAGGGGTAGGACCTAACTATGGCTACACCTTC
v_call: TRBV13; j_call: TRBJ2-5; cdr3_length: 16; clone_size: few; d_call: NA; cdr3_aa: CASSPPHGTPQETQYF; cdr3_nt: TGTGCCAGCAGCCCCCCGCACGGGACGCCACAAGAGACCCAGTACTTC
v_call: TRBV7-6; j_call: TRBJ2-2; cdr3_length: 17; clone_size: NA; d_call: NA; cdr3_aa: CASSPIARGRNTGELFF; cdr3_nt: TGTGCCAGCAGCCCGATAGCGCGGGGGCGGAACACCGGGGAGCTGTTTTTT
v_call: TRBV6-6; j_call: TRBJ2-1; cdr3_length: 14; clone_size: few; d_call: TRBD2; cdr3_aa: CASSYPLADNEQFF; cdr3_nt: TGTGCCAGCAGTTACCCACTAGCGGACAATGAGCAGTTCTTC
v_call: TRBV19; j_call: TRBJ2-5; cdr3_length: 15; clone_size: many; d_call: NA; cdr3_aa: CASSRGRGAQETQYF; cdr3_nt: TGTGCCAGTAGTAGGGGCCGGGGGGCCCAAGAGACCCAGTACTTC
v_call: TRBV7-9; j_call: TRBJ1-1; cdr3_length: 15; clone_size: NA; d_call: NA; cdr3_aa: CASSLSRILNTEAFF; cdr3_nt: TGTGCCAGCAGCTTATCGAGGATCTTGAACACTGAAGCTTTCTTT
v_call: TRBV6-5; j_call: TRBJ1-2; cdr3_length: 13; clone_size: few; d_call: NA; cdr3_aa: CASSPRATYGYTF; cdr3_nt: TGTGCCAGCAGTCCTCGGGCGACCTATGGCTACACCTTC
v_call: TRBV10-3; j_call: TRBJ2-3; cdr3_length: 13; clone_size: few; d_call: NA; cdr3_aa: CAISTSGTDTQYF; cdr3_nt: TGTGCCATCAGCACCTCCGGGACAGATACGCAGTATTTT
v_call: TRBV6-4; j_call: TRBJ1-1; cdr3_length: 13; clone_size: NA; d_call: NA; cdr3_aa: CASSDGENTEAFF; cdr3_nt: TGTGCCAGCAGTGACGGGGAGAACACTGAAGCTTTCTTT
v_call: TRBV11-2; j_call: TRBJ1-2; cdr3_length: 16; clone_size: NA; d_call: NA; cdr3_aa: CASSLDRLAGAEGYTF; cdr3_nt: TGTGCCAGCAGCTTAGATCGGCTTGCGGGTGCGGAGGGCTACACCTTC
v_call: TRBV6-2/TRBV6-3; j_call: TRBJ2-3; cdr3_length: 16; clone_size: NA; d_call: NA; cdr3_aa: CASSYGGSRLADTQYF; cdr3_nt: TGTGCCAGCAGTTACGGAGGCTCCCGGTTGGCAGATACGCAGTATTTT
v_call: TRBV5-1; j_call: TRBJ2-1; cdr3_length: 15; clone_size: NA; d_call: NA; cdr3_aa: CASRRRQSYVNEQFF; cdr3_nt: TGCGCCAGCAGACGACGACAGTCCTATGTCAATGAGCAGTTCTTC
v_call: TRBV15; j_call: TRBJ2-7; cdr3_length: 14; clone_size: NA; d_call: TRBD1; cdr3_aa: CATRSGTGTYEQYF; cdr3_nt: TGTGCCACCAGGTCCGGGACAGGGACCTACGAGCAGTACTTC
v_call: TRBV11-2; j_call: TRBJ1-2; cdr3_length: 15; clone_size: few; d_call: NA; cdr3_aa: CASSLESGITYGYTF; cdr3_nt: TGTGCCAGCAGCTTAGAGTCAGGGATTACCTATGGCTACACCTTC
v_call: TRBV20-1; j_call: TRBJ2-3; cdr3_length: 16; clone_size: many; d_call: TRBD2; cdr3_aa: CSASHSSGGAQDTQYF; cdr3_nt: TGCAGTGCTAGCCACTCTAGCGGGGGGGCCCAAGATACGCAGTATTTT
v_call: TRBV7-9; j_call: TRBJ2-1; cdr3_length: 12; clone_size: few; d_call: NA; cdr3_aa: CASSLTPGPWVF; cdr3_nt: TGTGCCAGCAGCCTCACGCCGGGACCGTGGGTTTTC
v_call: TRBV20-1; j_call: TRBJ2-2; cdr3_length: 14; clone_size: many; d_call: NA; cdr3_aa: CSARDLEPTGELFF; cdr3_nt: TGCAGTGCTAGAGATCTGGAACCGACCGGGGAGCTGTTTTTT
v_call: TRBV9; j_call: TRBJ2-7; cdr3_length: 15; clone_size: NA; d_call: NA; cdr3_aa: CASSTRSGPSGEQYF; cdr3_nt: TGTGCCAGCAGCACCCGCTCCGGGCCCTCGGGCGAGCAGTACTTC